This T cell receptor (beta chain) stems from a study of CD8 T cells in Susac syndrome. A quantity of about 0.5 to 1 ug RNA underwent reverse transcription using random hexamers. MiXCR was run by TCRdb on the immunoSEQ multiplex PCR reads, yielding one entry per CDR3 protein. The sample lists some 200,000 distinct CDR3 sequences, around 95% occurring once. Losses at the gene ends were 7 bases for V and 3 bases for J; bases not matched to a gene: 7. Germline values: CDR1 SQVTM, CDR2 ANQGSEA. The CDR3 sequence is 13 residues long. The receptor was isolated from a human donor with multiple sclerosis. The genes are TRBV29-1 and TRBJ2-7; 9 bases line up with TRBD1. Sequenced: CD4+ T cells from PBMCs. DNA for the CDR3: TGCAGCGCCGGACAGGGGCCCCGCTACGAGCAGTACTTC. This gives the protein CSAGQGPRYEQYF.